The 24 T cell receptor beta chains below come from one sample, sequenced in a study of blood T cell repertoires in COVID-19. Only in-frame clones appear in the TCRdb table, and some are missing; sequencing was by immunoSEQ multiplex PCR. The table has about 280,000 clones, around 85% seen once. Specimen: PBMCs or T cells enriched from blood (not recorded which). The receptors here all came from a middle-aged woman who had recovered from COVID-19.

This chain links TRBV6-1 with TRBJ1-6, with D possibly being TRBD1 (6 bases). The germline V gene encodes CDR1 MNHNS and CDR2 SASEGT. The ends were cut back, 3 bases at V and 4 bases at J, with 10 bases in the middle. The CDR3 consists of 15 residues. The CDR3 nucleotides are TGTGCCAGCAGTGATACAGGGTTTTATAATTCACCCCTCCACTTT. Encoded protein: CASSDTGFYNSPLHF.

J is TRBJ1-5 and V is TRBV19, with 8 nucleotides matching TRBD1. Germline CDR1 is LNHDA and CDR2 is SQIVND (reference sequence). The CDR3 covers 13 residues. The V gene end was trimmed by 6 bases and the J gene end by 6 bases; junction bases not matched to a gene: 4. The CDR3 bases are TGTGCCAGTAGCCAGGACAGGGTTCAGCCCCAGCATTTT. It specifies CASSQDRVQPQHF.

The chain couples TRBV11-2 to TRBJ2-1, with a possible D match to TRBD1 (6 bases). The CDR3 has 14 amino acids. Trimming took 3 bases from V and 0 from J, leaving 6 bases between them. Per the germline V gene, CDR1 is SGHAT and CDR2 is FQNNGV. CDR3 amino acids: CASSLGASYNEQFF. CDR3 bases: TGTGCCAGCAGCTTGGGGGCCTCCTACAATGAGCAGTTCTTC. The whole variable domain, remainder taken from reference TRBV11-2 and TRBJ2-1, is EAGVAQSPRYKIIEKRQSVAFWCNPISGHATLYWYQQILGQGPKLLIQFQNNGVVDDSQLPKDRFSAERLKGVDSTLKIQPAKLEDSAVYLCASSLGASYNEQFFGPGTRLTVL.

This clone was seen a single time. V and J are TRBV29-1 and TRBJ2-1; D not resolved. Germline V gene sequence: CDR1 SQVTM, CDR2 ANQGSEA. The CDR3 has 16 residues. Trimming took 6 bases from V and 7 from J, leaving 25 bases between them. This CDR3 is CSVPASPDWQSNEQFF. Here the CDR3 DNA reads TGCAGCGTCCCCGCATCCCCAGACTGGCAGTCGAATGAGCAGTTCTTC.

The V and J genes are TRBV28 and TRBJ2-7, with 7 nucleotides matching TRBD2. CDR3 length equals 14 residues. V was clipped by 5 bases and J by 2 bases; unmatched bases: 6. The germline CDR1 and CDR2 sequences are MDHEN and SYDVKM. In nucleotides, the CDR3 is TGTGCCAGCAGTCCCCAGACTAGCCCCTACGAGCAGTACTTC. Translated: CASSPQTSPYEQYF.

This clone has a single count. The V gene is TRBV15, the J gene TRBJ1-6; 9 positions agree with TRBD1. V lost 7 bases and J lost 5; bases outside the gene matches: 6. Germline CDR1 reads LNHNV; CDR2 reads YYDKDF (reference sequence). This CDR3 contains 15 residues. The CDR3 bases are TGTGCCACCACCGCGACAGGGGGACATAATTCACCCCTCCACTTT. This encodes CATTATGGHNSPLHF.

This sequence joins TRBV10-3 and TRBJ2-7; possible D gene TRBD2, 5 bases. Germline lookup yields CDR1 ENHRY and CDR2 SYGVKD. The CDR3 loop spans 13 amino acids. V dropped 0 bases and J dropped 4 bases, with 7 bases sitting between them. The CDR3 spells CAISESRGYEQYF. The CDR3 region has the DNA TGTGCCATCAGTGAGTCACGAGGGTACGAGCAGTACTTC.

The chain employs TRBV7-9 and TRBJ1-2, with 8 bases matching TRBD1. CDR1 and CDR2 (germline): SEHNR, FQNEAQ (reference sequence). This CDR3 comprises 13 residues. With 5 bases clipped from V and 8 bases from J, the junction kept 7 bases outside the gene matches. The DNA for the CDR3 is TGTGCCAGCAGCGTGGGACAGGCTTGGGGCTACACCTTC. Translated: CASSVGQAWGYTF.

This sequence joins TRBV7-9 and TRBJ2-1; TRBD2 aligns across 12 bases. Per germline, CDR1 SEHNR and CDR2 FQNEAQ (reference sequence). J was trimmed by 8 bases and V by 3 bases; bases with no gene match: 17. This CDR3 contains 19 residues. The CDR3, as DNA: TGTGCCAGCAGCTTCGTCGAAGGAATGGCTAGCGGGAGGGCGGATGAGCAGTTCTTC. Translating gives CASSFVEGMASGRADEQFF.

CDR3 bases: TGTGCCAGCAGTGAACAGGGGGCGCGGGAGACCCAGTACTTC. Its protein product is CASSEQGARETQYF. The rearrangement joins TRBV6-1 to TRBJ2-5; 8 bases are shared with TRBD1. Germline loops: CDR1 MNHNS, CDR2 SASEGT. Losses at the gene ends were 2 bases for V and 5 bases for J; bases not matched to a gene: 4. The CDR3 is made up of 14 amino acids.

The chain carries TRBV30 and TRBJ2-1; 13 bases are shared with TRBD2. This CDR3 is built from 17 residues. From germline, CDR1 is GTSNPN and CDR2 SVGIG (reference sequence). Trimming took 2 bases from V and 5 from J; bases not matched to a gene: 9. Written as DNA, the CDR3 is TGTGCCTGGAGTAAATCCCGGACTAGCGGGAGCCACAATGAGCAGTTCTTC. Translated, it gives CAWSKSRTSGSHNEQFF. Full variable domain (remainder filled in from reference TRBV30 and TRBJ2-1): SQTIHQWPATLVQPVGSPLSLECTVEGTSNPNLYWYRQAAGRGLQLLFYSVGIGQISSEVPQNLSASRPQDRQFILSSKKLLLSDSGFYLCAWSKSRTSGSHNEQFFGPGTRLTVL.

The chain couples TRBV5-1 to TRBJ1-1; maybe TRBD1 (5 bases). In germline, CDR1 is SGHRS, CDR2 YFSETQ. The CDR3 totals 13 residues. The germline V and J ends were trimmed by 0 bases and 3 bases, with 6 bases remaining between them. CDR3 sequence reads: CASSLGQHTEAFF. In nucleotides, the CDR3 is TGCGCCAGCAGCTTGGGACAGCACACTGAAGCTTTCTTT.

This chain's CDR3 is CASSYTGAGEAFF. In DNA, the CDR3 is TGTGCCAGCAGTTACACAGGGGCCGGTGAAGCTTTCTTT. The V call is TRBV6-5, the J call TRBJ1-1; 7 bases align to TRBD1. Germline CDR1 is MNHEY and CDR2 is SVGAGI. V gave up 2 bases and J gave up 7 bases; unmatched junction bases: 4. The CDR3 covers 13 residues.

V usage is TRBV7-9 and J usage is TRBJ1-5; no firm D call. The CDR3 consists of 13 residues. Deletions cut 1 base from V and 7 bases from J, with 8 bases between. The germline CDR1 and CDR2 sequences are SEHNR and FQNEAQ (reference sequence). The CDR3 DNA reads as TGTGCCAGCAGCTTAGAGCTAGCCCAGCCCCAGCATTTT. Translated: CASSLELAQPQHF.

The chain combines TRBV20-1 with TRBJ1-2; D call uncertain. This CDR3 is built from 14 residues. Germline V gene data show CDR1 as DFQATT and CDR2 as SNEGSKA (reference sequence). V was trimmed by 3 bases and J by 4 bases, leaving 15 bases between them. For the CDR3, the DNA is TGCAGTGCTAGTGAGGTCCTAGGCGCCTATGGCTACACCTTC. Translating it yields CSASEVLGAYGYTF.

The gene calls are TRBV19 and TRBJ2-2; tentatively, D is TRBD1 (7 bases). Germline-derived CDR1 and CDR2 are LNHDA and SQIVND (reference sequence). Trimming stripped 4 bases from V and 5 bases from J, with 14 bases between. The CDR3 is made up of 15 amino acids. CDR3 nucleotides: TGTGCCAGTAGTACTACCAGGGGGGTGACCGGGGAGCTGTTTTTT. It yields the protein CASSTTRGVTGELFF.

The chain recombines TRBV7-2 with TRBJ2-1; 8 bases are a match to TRBD1. The CDR3 runs to 13 residues. Trimming cost V 6 bases and J 8 bases; bases outside gene matches: 6. Per the germline V gene, CDR1 is SGHTA and CDR2 is FQGNSA. The CDR3 DNA is TGTGCCAGCAGACGACAGGGGTGGGATGAGCAGTTCTTC. Protein sequence: CASRRQGWDEQFF.

This clone has only one observation. The chain links TRBV5-6 to TRBJ2-1; D gene ambiguous. V lost 4 bases to trimming and J lost 0 bases, with 5 bases between them. CDR3 length: 13 residues. The V gene's germline CDR1 is SGHDT and CDR2 YYEEEE. The CDR3, as DNA: TGTGCCAGCAGCCTATTCTCCTACAATGAGCAGTTCTTC. This encodes CASSLFSYNEQFF.

The chain recombines TRBV5-6 with TRBJ1-2; the match to TRBD1 covers 9 bases. The J segment lost 5 bases and the V segment lost 4 bases, leaving 9 bases of the junction unmatched. The germline V gene encodes CDR1 SGHDT and CDR2 YYEEEE. The CDR3 runs to 15 residues. The CDR3 loop reads CASSAGQGSGYGYTF. CDR3 bases: TGTGCCAGCAGCGCTGGACAGGGGTCGGGGTATGGCTACACCTTC.

The chain uses TRBV27 and TRBJ1-2, with 8 bases fitting TRBD1. The junction had 7 bases not matched to a gene; V was cut back by 6 bases and J by 4 bases. The germline V gene encodes CDR1 MNHEY and CDR2 SMNVEV (reference sequence). The CDR3 runs 14 residues. The CDR3 DNA reads as TGTGCCAGCAGCGACAGGGGTAACCTCTATGGCTACACCTTC. Amino acids: CASSDRGNLYGYTF.

The V call is TRBV28, the J call TRBJ2-7, with D possibly TRBD2 on 5 matching bases. Germline V gene lookup returns CDR1 MDHEN and CDR2 SYDVKM. The CDR3 length is 13 residues. Trimming removed 4 bases from V and 3 bases from J, with 10 bases in between. The CDR3, as DNA: TGTGCCAGCAGTTCAGTACGGGGCTACGAGCAGTACTTC. It yields the protein CASSSVRGYEQYF.

This clone showed up just once. This sequence joins TRBV27 and TRBJ2-5, with D perhaps TRBD2 (5 bases). Per the germline V gene, CDR1 is MNHEY and CDR2 is SMNVEV (reference sequence). The CDR3 runs 13 residues. V was shortened by 7 bases and J by 6 bases, with 15 bases between the two germline ends. The CDR3, as DNA: TGTGCCAGCAAAATAGGCGGGCAGCAGACCCAGTACTTC. Its protein product is CASKIGGQQTQYF.

J is TRBJ2-3 and V is TRBV7-8; 12 positions match TRBD2. V lost 4 bases and J lost 6; bases outside the gene matches: 8. The CDR3 runs 16 residues. Germline CDR1 reads SGHVS; CDR2 reads FQNEAQ. The CDR3 loop reads CASSSRLAGERDTQYF. The CDR3 nucleotides are TGTGCCAGCAGCTCAAGACTAGCGGGAGAAAGGGATACGCAGTATTTT.

This clone was detected only once. The J gene is TRBJ1-1, the V gene TRBV18; D is uncertain. Per the germline V gene, CDR1 is KGHSH and CDR2 is LQKENI. The CDR3 runs 15 residues. Trimming pared 3 bases from V and 4 bases from J, leaving 15 bases between. DNA for the CDR3: TGTGCCAGCTCACCCGGTGGAGGTGGCGTCACTGAAGCTTTCTTT. This translates into CASSPGGGGVTEAFF.